The TCR beta chain described here comes from a study of technical replicates of blood from a few donors. J gave up 4 bases and V 4 bases, and 5 bases lay outside the gene matches. This CDR3 region has 15 residues. Germline lookup yields CDR1 SGHDT and CDR2 YYEEEE. Profiled with immunoSEQ multiplex PCR; TCRdb holds only in-frame clones, not every one. The sample carries some 58,000 clones, 94% recorded once. This clonotype originated in a human donor in good health. The chain couples TRBV5-6 to TRBJ2-5; 12 bases align to TRBD2. The sequencing input was T cells isolated from PBMCs. Here the CDR3 DNA reads TGTGCCAGCAGCCTCCTACTAGCGGGAGGAGAGACCCAGTACTTC. Amino acid sequence: CASSLLLAGGETQYF.